One and the same sample provided the 19 T cell receptor beta chains below, sequenced in a study of regulatory T cells in long-lasting Graves disease. In building TCR beta libraries, iRepertoire HTBI primers were used together with Arm-PCR of CDR3 regions. A single record per CDR3 protein comes from TCRdb applying MiXCR to the multiplex PCR reads. The data hold approximately 400,000 distinct CDR3 sequences, with around 15% observed a single time. As to time point: newly diagnosed GD, antithyroid drugs for less than 3 months. RNA isolated from PBMCs was used to make the TCR library. This specimen consisted of peripheral blood mononuclear cells (PBMCs), obtained at new diagnosis, from a patient treated with antithyroid drugs. All receptors come from a female donor with Graves disease.

This clonotype came up many times. The gene calls are TRBV20-1 and TRBJ2-2; no definite D call. The CDR3 totals 14 residues. Deletions cut 6 bases from V and 5 bases from J, with 16 bases between. In germline, CDR1 is DFQATT, CDR2 SNEGSKA (reference sequence). CDR3 loop: CSALGQGKTGELFF. CDR3 nucleotide sequence: TGCAGTGCCTTGGGCCAAGGCAAAACCGGGGAGCTGTTTTTT.

This clonotype occurred once. The CDR3, as DNA: TGTGCCAGCAGCTTAGGAGGGACAGGAATAAATCAAGAGACCCAGTACTTC. Protein: CASSLGGTGINQETQYF. The J gene is TRBJ2-5, the V gene TRBV7-8, with 8 nucleotides matching TRBD1. Unmatched junction bases numbered 9, after V lost 1 base and J lost 2 bases. Germline-derived CDR1 and CDR2 are SGHVS and FQNEAQ. The CDR3 runs 17 residues.

This clonotype has a count of ten or more. The gene calls are TRBV29-1 and TRBJ2-7; a possible D gene is TRBD2 (5 bases). This CDR3 spans 11 amino acids. Germline lookup yields CDR1 SQVTM and CDR2 ANQGSEA. Trimming left V 7 bases short and J 1 base short, with 8 bases between. The CDR3 DNA follows: TGCAGCGCCGGGGAGTCCTACGAGCAGTACTTC. This encodes CSAGESYEQYF.

This chain connects TRBV6-2 or TRBV6-3 to TRBJ2-5; TRBD1 aligns across 8 bases. The ends lost 5 bases at V and 5 bases at J; junction bases unmatched: 4. The CDR3 sequence is 13 residues long. The germline V gene has CDR1 MNHEY and CDR2 SVGEGT. CDR3 nucleotide sequence: TGTGCCAGCAGTGACAGGGGTGGGGAGACCCAGTACTTC. Protein sequence: CASSDRGGETQYF.

The chain carries TRBV10-3 and TRBJ2-3; either TRBD1 or TRBD2 may supply D (5 bases each). Germline V gene data show CDR1 as ENHRY and CDR2 as SYGVKD. The CDR3 spans 14 residues. Trimming took off 6 bases at V and 3 bases at J, with 13 bases between the two ends. CDR3 bases: TGTGCCATCAGAGAGGCCAGGGAGACAGATACGCAGTATTTT. Translated: CAIREARETDTQYF.

This clonotype appeared a few times. The V and J genes are TRBV19 and TRBJ1-4; a possible D gene is TRBD1 (6 bases). Germline loops: CDR1 LNHDA, CDR2 SQIVND (reference sequence). V was cut by 3 bases and J by 8 bases, with 16 bases left in between. This CDR3 spans 15 amino acids. The CDR3 sequence is CASSMSDSDGEKLFF. In nucleotides, the CDR3 is TGTGCCAGTAGTATGTCGGACAGTGATGGCGAAAAACTGTTTTTT.

This clonotype showed up just a few times. The chain recombines TRBV18 with TRBJ2-5; 7 nucleotides agree with TRBD1. After removal of 0 bases from V and 1 base from J, the junction contained 2 bases not matched to a gene. The CDR3 is made up of 15 amino acids. Germline values: CDR1 KGHSH, CDR2 LQKENI. This chain's CDR3 is CASSPPGQPQETQYF. CDR3 sequence (DNA): TGTGCCAGCTCACCACCGGGACAGCCCCAAGAGACCCAGTACTTC.

This clonotype has a count of ten or more. DNA for the CDR3: TGTGCCAGCAGTGAAGATGACAGGCTAAACTACGAGCAGTACTTC. The encoded protein is CASSEDDRLNYEQYF. The rearrangement joins TRBV2 to TRBJ2-7, with D maybe TRBD1 (6 bases). The CDR3 extends over 15 amino acids. The V end lost 1 base, the J end lost 3 bases, and 13 bases lay between the germline ends. The germline gives CDR1 SNHLY, CDR2 FYNNEI. Full variable domain (missing parts from reference TRBV2 and TRBJ2-7): EPEVTQTPSHQVTQMGQEVILRCVPISNHLYFYWYRQILGQKVEFLVSFYNNEISEKSEIFDDQFSVERPDGSNFTLKIRSTKLEDSAMYFCASSEDDRLNYEQYFGPGTRLTVT.

This clonotype was counted ten times or more. The rearrangement uses TRBV2 and TRBJ2-2, with a weak D call TRBD1 (6 bases). The V end was cut by 7 bases, the J end by 0 bases, with 12 bases between. CDR1 and CDR2 from the germline V gene are SNHLY and FYNNEI. The CDR3 extends over 15 amino acids. This CDR3 reads CASNIGQPNTGELFF. The CDR3 nucleotides read TGTGCCAGCAATATAGGACAGCCGAACACCGGGGAGCTGTTTTTT.

This clonotype was seen once. The chain couples TRBV12-3 or TRBV12-4 to TRBJ2-5; 10 bases match TRBD2. J was trimmed by 5 bases and V by 5 bases; bases with no gene match: 20. The CDR3 totals 19 residues. CDR3 protein: CASSPPFRLAGVLDETQYF. CDR3 nucleotide sequence: TGTGCCAGCAGTCCCCCCTTCAGGCTAGCGGGAGTGCTCGACGAGACCCAGTACTTC.

The sample holds many counts of this clonotype. The chain recombines TRBV6-1 with TRBJ1-2; the D gene is possibly TRBD1 (5 bases). The germline V and J ends were trimmed by 0 bases and 7 bases, with 12 bases remaining between them. The CDR3 is 14 amino acids. Germline CDR1 MNHNS, CDR2 SASEGT. CDR3 sequence: CASSEAARGGGYTF. CDR3 nucleotide sequence: TGTGCCAGCAGTGAAGCGGCGAGGGGAGGTGGCTACACCTTC.

This clonotype was counted at least ten times. The chain carries TRBV6-5 and TRBJ1-1; D ambiguous. Germline lookup yields CDR1 MNHEY and CDR2 SVGAGI. Trimming took 0 bases from V and 3 from J, leaving 8 bases between them. This CDR3 has 14 residues. CDR3 amino acids: CASSYSRMYTEAFF. CDR3 coding DNA: TGTGCCAGCAGTTACTCAAGAATGTACACTGAAGCTTTCTTT.

The table lists this clonotype with many counts. The V and J genes are TRBV20-1 and TRBJ2-7, with D possibly matching TRBD2 (6 bases). This CDR3 comprises 13 residues. The V end lost 2 bases, the J end lost 7 bases, and 15 bases lay between the germline ends. The germline gives CDR1 DFQATT, CDR2 SNEGSKA (reference sequence). This chain's CDR3 is CSARTGLTDEQYF. Here the CDR3 DNA reads TGCAGTGCTAGAACGGGACTCACGGATGAGCAGTACTTC.

The J gene is TRBJ2-7, the V gene TRBV6-5; 10 nucleotides agree with TRBD2. The trim removed 0 bases at V and 3 bases at J, leaving 5 bases unmatched. Germline V gene lookup returns CDR1 MNHEY and CDR2 SVGAGI. The CDR3 contains 16 residues. The CDR3 region is CASSYSLLAGDYEQYF. The CDR3 region has the DNA TGTGCCAGCAGTTACTCTCTGCTAGCGGGAGACTACGAGCAGTACTTC.

In this sample, this clonotype turned up a few times. The chain is built from TRBV2 and TRBJ2-2; 8 bases align to TRBD1. The J segment lost 6 bases and the V segment lost 6 bases, leaving 9 bases of the junction unmatched. Germline CDR1 SNHLY, CDR2 FYNNEI. The CDR3 is 15 residues long. The CDR3 nucleotides read TGTGCCAGCAGAGGACAGGGTACGTTTGCCGGGGAGCTGTTTTTT. Amino acids: CASRGQGTFAGELFF.

This clonotype was observed many times. CDR3 DNA: TGCAGCGTTGAAGACAGGGACGGCTACACCTTC. Its protein product is CSVEDRDGYTF. The chain couples TRBV29-1 to TRBJ1-2, with TRBD1 as a possible D gene (5 bases). Looked up from germline, CDR1 is SQVTM and CDR2 is ANQGSEA. V shed 0 bases and J shed 8 bases, with 7 bases lying between them. CDR3 length: 11 residues.

This chain uses TRBV10-3 with TRBJ1-1; 7 positions match TRBD1. This CDR3 is 13 amino acids long. Looked up from germline, CDR1 is ENHRY and CDR2 is SYGVKD. The V and J ends lost 5 bases and 7 bases, in that order; junction bases with no gene match: 7. In DNA form, the CDR3 reads TGTGCCATCAGTTCCGGGACAGATTATGAAGCTTTCTTT. It translates to CAISSGTDYEAFF.

The chain uses TRBV5-1 and TRBJ2-2; no clear D. The CDR3 is made up of 17 amino acids. Germline CDR1 reads SGHRS; CDR2 reads YFSETQ. Trimming removed 1 base at V and 1 base at J, with 14 bases between. CDR3 nucleotide sequence: TGCGCCAGCAGCTTGAACAGTAAGGCAGTGAACACCGGGGAGCTGTTTTTT. This encodes CASSLNSKAVNTGELFF.

This clonotype has a count of ten or more. The DNA for the CDR3 is TGTGCCAGCAGTGAAGGTGTCAAATCACCCCTCCACTTT. This sequence encodes CASSEGVKSPLHF. The rearrangement joins TRBV2 to TRBJ1-6; D is undetermined. Looked up from germline, CDR1 is SNHLY and CDR2 is FYNNEI. V was pared by 1 base and J by 10 bases, with 8 bases between. CDR3 size: 13 residues.